The present entry profiles one T cell receptor (beta chain) with its context. This sample stems from a study of control samples from healthy donors and cancer patients. The CDR3 runs 15 residues. Germline values: CDR1 LNHDA, CDR2 SQIVND (reference sequence). V shed 6 bases and J shed 4 bases, with 16 bases lying between them. Libraries were prepared by immunoSEQ multiplex PCR; TCRdb keeps only in-frame clonotypes and omits some of them. The sample shows under 200,000 clones, nearly 96% of them seen only once. The V call is TRBV19, the J call TRBJ2-1; weak D call: TRBD2 (7 bases). The clonotype originates from a woman aged 25 to 39 in good health. The specimen sequenced was blood. CDR3 sequence reads: CASSTGRGRYNEQFF. In DNA, the CDR3 is TGTGCCAGTAGCACCGGGCGGGGGCGTTACAATGAGCAGTTCTTC.